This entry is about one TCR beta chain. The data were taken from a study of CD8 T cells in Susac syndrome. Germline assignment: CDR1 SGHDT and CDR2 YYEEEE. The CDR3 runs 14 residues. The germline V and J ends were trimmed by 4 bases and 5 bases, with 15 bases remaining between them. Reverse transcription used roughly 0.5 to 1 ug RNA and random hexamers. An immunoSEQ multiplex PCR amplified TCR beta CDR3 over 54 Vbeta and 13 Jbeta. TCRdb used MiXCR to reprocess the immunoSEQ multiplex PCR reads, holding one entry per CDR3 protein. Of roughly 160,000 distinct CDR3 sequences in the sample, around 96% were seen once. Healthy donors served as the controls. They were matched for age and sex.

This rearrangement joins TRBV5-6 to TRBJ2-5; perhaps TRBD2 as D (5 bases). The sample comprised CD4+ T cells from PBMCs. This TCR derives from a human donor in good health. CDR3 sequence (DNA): TGTGCCAGCAGCCGGAGAGAGGGTTTGGAGACCCAGTACTTC. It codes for CASSRREGLETQYF.